Sequencing of this T cell receptor (beta chain) was carried out in a study of CD8+CD57+ T cells in acquired aplastic anemia. Patients included in sequencing had previously demonstrated CD8+CD57+ cell expansion by flow cytometry. Profiles of TCR beta VDJ and CDR3 were generated from a genomic DNA template. TCRdb ran MiXCR on the reads and lists one entry per CDR3 protein. The repertoire holds under 200,000 distinct CDR3 sequences, with around 48% as singletons. V lost 0 bases, J lost 1 base, and 2 bases stayed unmatched. This CDR3 is 15 amino acids long. This clonotype was obtained from a human donor with aplastic anemia. The V gene is TRBV12-3 or TRBV12-4, the J gene TRBJ1-1; 7 bases agree with TRBD1. Sequencing was done on a sample of sorted CD4+, CD8+, or CD8+CD57+ T cells (not recorded which) from PBMCs. CDR3 in DNA: TGTGCCAGCAGTTTAGCCGGGACAGAGAACACTGAAGCTTTCTTT. It yields the protein CASSLAGTENTEAFF.